This T cell receptor beta chain came from a study of blood T cell repertoires in COVID-19 (TCRdb year 2020). Looking at the study overall: The collaborator samples originated in the United States, Italy and Spain and spanned the acute and convalescent phases of COVID-19. The prospective study material was composed of cDNA or gDNA derived from T cells, B-cell-depleted T cells, or PBMCs. The dataset comprised deeply sampled blood TCRbeta repertoires from subjects exposed to, actively infected with, or recovered from COVID-19. The repertoires were released in a freely available public database intended as a resource for research on the immune response to SARS-CoV-2. Samples were obtained from the ongoing ImmuneRACE study (first 160 participants) and from over 1,000 subjects provided by 6 global collaborators. A de-identified subject ID, COVID-19 status, age in years and sex were almost always included in the sample metadata. Where available, HLA class I and class II types were obtained from metadata supplied by the sample provider rather than from assay-based typing. Beyond this particular receptor, the publication reports: Clinical and demographic metadata were provided uncurated, with the amount varying by source and participant.

TCRbeta CDR3 regions were amplified from genomic DNA using the immunoSEQ Assay, a bias-controlled multiplex PCR. As for the original processing: Within the assay, amplification of reference gene primers was used to estimate how many nucleated cells each sample contained. Sequence reads were collapsed and filtered to measure the absolute abundance of every unique TCRbeta CDR3 rearrangement. For each sample, productive Simpson clonality was calculated by taking the square root of Simpson's diversity index across productive rearrangements. TCRdb re-hosts the immuneACCESS table, in-frame sequences only. Its copies lack some clones; in the studies checked, an unresolved V gene accounts for under half of them, and the cause for the rest is not known. Clone size and V and J calls were adopted from that table, with D and trimming inferred from the DNA. This sample gives some 150,000 clones in total; 65% to 85% of them show up just once. The ten biggest clones cover about 14% of the sample.

This clone was observed a single time. No cognate antigen has been identified for it. Base qualities are not at hand, and no much larger clone is one base apart. Each collaborating institution followed its own protocols to collect whole blood in K2EDTA tubes. For TCRbeta analysis, collaborators shipped samples in one of three forms: frozen whole blood, isolated PBMCs, or DNA extracted from either of those sample types. The germline V gene specifies SGHTA as CDR1 and FQGTGA as CDR2. Inclusive of the bounding cysteine and phenylalanine, the CDR3 is 13 residues long. The retained sequence is limited to the CDR3, 39 bases, with the frame set at the first base. V is cut by 0 bases and J by 3 bases, and the space between the germline ends is 5 bases.

The sequence was collected from a woman aged 80 or over with acute or convalescent COVID-19. Sequenced sample: peripheral blood. This sequence uses TRBV7-3 and TRBJ2-5; perhaps TRBD1 is the D gene, with 5 bases matching. The sequenced DNA: TGTGCCAGCAGCTTAACAGGGGAAGAGACCCAGTACTTC. The translation is CASSLTGEETQYF.